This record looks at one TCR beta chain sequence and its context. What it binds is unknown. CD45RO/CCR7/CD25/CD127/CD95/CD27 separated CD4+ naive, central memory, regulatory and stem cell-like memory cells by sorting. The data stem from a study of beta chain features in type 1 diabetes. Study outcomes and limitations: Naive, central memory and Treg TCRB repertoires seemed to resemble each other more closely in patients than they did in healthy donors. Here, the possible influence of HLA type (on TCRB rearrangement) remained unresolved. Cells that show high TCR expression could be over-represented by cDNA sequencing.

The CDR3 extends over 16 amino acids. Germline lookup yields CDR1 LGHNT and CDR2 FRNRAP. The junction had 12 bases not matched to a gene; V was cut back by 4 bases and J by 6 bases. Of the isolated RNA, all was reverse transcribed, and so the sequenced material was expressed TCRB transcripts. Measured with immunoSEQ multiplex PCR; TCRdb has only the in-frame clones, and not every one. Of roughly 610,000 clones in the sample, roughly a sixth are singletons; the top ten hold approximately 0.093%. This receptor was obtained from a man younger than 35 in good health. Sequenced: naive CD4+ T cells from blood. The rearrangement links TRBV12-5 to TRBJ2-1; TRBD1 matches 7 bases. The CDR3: CASGSQQTGTGNEQFF. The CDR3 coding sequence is TGTGCTAGTGGTTCGCAGCAGACAGGGACGGGCAATGAGCAGTTCTTC.